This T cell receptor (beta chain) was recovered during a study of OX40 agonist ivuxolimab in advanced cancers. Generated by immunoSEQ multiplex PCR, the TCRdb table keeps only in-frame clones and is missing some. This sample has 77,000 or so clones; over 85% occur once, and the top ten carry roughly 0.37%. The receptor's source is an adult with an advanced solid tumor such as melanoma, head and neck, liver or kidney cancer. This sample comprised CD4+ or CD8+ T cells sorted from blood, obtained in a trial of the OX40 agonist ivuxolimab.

In DNA, the CDR3 is TGCAGCGTTGCGGACAGTGGGGAGACCCAGTACTTC. It codes for CSVADSGETQYF. The rearrangement links TRBV29-1 to TRBJ2-5; D perhaps matches TRBD1 (6 bases). Germline CDR1 is SQVTM and CDR2 is ANQGSEA. The CDR3 spans 12 residues. Trimming pared 4 bases from V and 5 bases from J, leaving 11 bases between.